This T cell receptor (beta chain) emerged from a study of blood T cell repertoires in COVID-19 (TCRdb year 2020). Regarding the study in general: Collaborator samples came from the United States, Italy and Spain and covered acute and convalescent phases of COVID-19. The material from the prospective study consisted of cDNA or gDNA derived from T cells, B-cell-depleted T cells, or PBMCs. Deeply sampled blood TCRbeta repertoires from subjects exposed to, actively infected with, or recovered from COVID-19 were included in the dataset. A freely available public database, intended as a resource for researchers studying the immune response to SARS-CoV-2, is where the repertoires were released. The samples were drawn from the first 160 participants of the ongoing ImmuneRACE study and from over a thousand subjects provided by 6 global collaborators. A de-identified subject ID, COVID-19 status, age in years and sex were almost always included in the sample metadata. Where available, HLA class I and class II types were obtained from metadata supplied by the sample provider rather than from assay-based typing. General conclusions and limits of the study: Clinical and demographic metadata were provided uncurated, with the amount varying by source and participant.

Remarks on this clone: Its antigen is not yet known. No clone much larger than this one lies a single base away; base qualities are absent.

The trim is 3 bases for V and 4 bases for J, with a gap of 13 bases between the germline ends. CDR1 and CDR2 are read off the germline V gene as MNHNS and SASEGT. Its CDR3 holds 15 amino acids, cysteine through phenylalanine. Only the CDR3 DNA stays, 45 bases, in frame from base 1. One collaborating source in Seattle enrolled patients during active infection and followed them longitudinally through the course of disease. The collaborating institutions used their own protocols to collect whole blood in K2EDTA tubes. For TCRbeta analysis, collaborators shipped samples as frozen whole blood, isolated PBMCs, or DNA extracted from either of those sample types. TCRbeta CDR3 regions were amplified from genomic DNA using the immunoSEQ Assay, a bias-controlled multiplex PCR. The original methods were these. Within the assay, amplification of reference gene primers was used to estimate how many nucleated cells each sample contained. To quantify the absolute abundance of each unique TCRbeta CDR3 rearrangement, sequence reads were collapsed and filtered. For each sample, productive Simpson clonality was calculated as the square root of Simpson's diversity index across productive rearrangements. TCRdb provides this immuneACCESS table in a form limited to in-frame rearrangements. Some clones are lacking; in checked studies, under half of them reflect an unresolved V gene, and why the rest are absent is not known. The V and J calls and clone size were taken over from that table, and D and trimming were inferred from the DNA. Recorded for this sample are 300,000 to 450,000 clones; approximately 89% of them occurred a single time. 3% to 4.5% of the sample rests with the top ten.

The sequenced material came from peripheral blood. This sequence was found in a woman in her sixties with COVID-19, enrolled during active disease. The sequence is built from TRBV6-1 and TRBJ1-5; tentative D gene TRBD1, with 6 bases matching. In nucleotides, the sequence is TGTGCCAGCAGTGACCGACAGGTTCCAAATCAGCCCCAGCATTTT. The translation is CASSDRQVPNQPQHF.